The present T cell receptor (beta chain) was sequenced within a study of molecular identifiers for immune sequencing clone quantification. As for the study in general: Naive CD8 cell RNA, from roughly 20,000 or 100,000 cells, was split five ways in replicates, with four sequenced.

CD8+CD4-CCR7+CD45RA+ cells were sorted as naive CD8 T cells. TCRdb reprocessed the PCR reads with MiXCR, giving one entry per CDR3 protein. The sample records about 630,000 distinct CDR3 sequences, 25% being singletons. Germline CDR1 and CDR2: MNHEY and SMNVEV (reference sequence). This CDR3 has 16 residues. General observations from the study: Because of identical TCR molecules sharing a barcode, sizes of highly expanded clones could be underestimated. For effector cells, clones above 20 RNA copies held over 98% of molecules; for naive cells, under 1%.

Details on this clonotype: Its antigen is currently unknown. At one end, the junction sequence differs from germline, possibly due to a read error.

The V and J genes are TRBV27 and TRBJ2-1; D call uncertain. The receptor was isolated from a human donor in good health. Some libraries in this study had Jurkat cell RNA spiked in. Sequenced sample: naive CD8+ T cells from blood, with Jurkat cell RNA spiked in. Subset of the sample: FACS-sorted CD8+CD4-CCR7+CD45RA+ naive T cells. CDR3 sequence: CVSSLLWLTDYNEQFF. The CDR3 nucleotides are TGTGTCAGCAGTTTATTATGGCTTACTGATTACAATGAGCAGTTCTTC.